The 32 T cell receptor beta chains reported below all come from one sample, sequenced in a study of T-cell reconstitution after alpha-beta-depleted transplantation in children (dated by TCRdb to the mid-2010s). The sample's treatment or condition label, decoded: allogeneic hematopoietic cell transplantation with graft depleted of TCRalphabeta T cells and CD19 B cells. The library was generated by PCR. The data were produced on an Illumina HiSeq 2500. TCR libraries were prepared with molecular barcoding, using unique molecular identifiers to normalize TCRbeta repertoire quantification. TCRdb trimmed the raw reads at Q25, called clones with MiXCR and kept productive beta chains. Rows merge per CDR3 protein into single entries with the most common DNA and genes. This sample has hundreds of thousands of distinct CDR3 sequences in its table, and more than 9% of those were observed once. The top ten clones comprise about 2.1% of the sample.

Sequenced here: PBMCs, sampled before TCRalphabeta/CD19-depleted stem cell transplant. The receptors here all came from a child aged 2-15 years with inherited bone marrow failure, due to receive a stem cell transplant.

V and J are TRBV7-9 and TRBJ2-5, with 7 bases fitting TRBD2. CDR3 length: 16 amino acids. The germline V gene has CDR1 SEHNR and CDR2 FQNEAQ (reference sequence). The ends lost 2 bases at V and 2 bases at J; junction bases unmatched: 8. The CDR3 DNA sequence: TGTGCCAGCAGCTTATCCAACAGCGGGGAGCAAGAGACCCAGTACTTC. It encodes CASSLSNSGEQETQYF. Drawing the rest from reference TRBV7-9 and TRBJ2-5, the complete variable domain is DTGVSQNPRHKITKRGQNVTFRCDPISEHNRLYWYRQTLGQGPEFLTYFQNEAQLEKSRLLSDRFSAERPKGSFSTLEIQRTEQGDSAMYLCASSLSNSGEQETQYFGPGTRLLVL.

To note about this clonotype: A much larger clone differs by one base, so this may be a read error. This chain joins TRBV7-2 and TRBJ1-2; the D gene is possibly TRBD1 (5 bases). Germline V gene data show CDR1 as SGHTA and CDR2 as FQGNSA. The CDR3 sequence is 14 residues long. CDR3 amino acids: CASRLSAGPYGYTF. Written as DNA, the CDR3 is TGTGCCAGCCGCTTATCGGCAGGGCCCTATGGCTACACCTTC.

This clonotype occurred many times. The rearrangement links TRBV29-1 to TRBJ1-1, with D possibly matching TRBD1 (6 bases). The CDR3 has 13 amino acids. Germline CDR1 is SQVTM and CDR2 is ANQGSEA. V was trimmed by 7 bases and J by 0 bases, leaving 12 bases between them. The CDR3, as DNA: TGCAGCGGGGGACACTCCATGAACACTGAAGCTTTCTTT. Protein: CSGGHSMNTEAFF. Filled out from reference TRBV29-1 and TRBJ1-1, the complete variable domain reads SAVISQKPSRDICQRGTSLTIQCQVDSQVTMMFWYRQQPGQSLTLIATANQGSEATYESGFVIDKFPISRPNLTFSTLTVSNMSPEDSSIYLCSGGHSMNTEAFFGQGTRLTVV.

The chain recombines TRBV11-2 with TRBJ2-7; 7 positions match TRBD2. Germline loops: CDR1 SGHAT, CDR2 FQNNGV. V lost 3 bases, J lost 2 bases, and 4 bases stayed unmatched. This CDR3 spans 14 amino acids. CDR3 amino acids: CASSLGTNTYEQYF. Written as DNA, the CDR3 is TGTGCCAGCAGCTTGGGGACTAACACCTACGAGCAGTACTTC.

This chain joins TRBV30 and TRBJ1-3; D call uncertain. The V end lost 0 bases, the J end lost 7 bases, and 16 bases lay between the germline ends. The CDR3 sequence is 15 residues long. Germline values: CDR1 GTSNPN, CDR2 SVGIG (reference sequence). CDR3 in DNA: TGTGCCTGGAGTGTACTTCAGTTGTGGGCCAACACCATATATTTT. This encodes CAWSVLQLWANTIYF.

This clonotype has ten or more counts. This chain links TRBV11-2 with TRBJ2-3; D perhaps matches TRBD2 (6 bases). V was clipped by 5 bases and J by 2 bases, with 20 bases between them. Germline-derived CDR1 and CDR2 are SGHAT and FQNNGV. This CDR3 comprises 17 residues. CDR3 residues: CASSQEFGGSTTDTQYF. CDR3 nucleotides: TGTGCCAGCAGCCAAGAGTTTGGGGGGAGTACCACAGATACGCAGTATTTT.

A note on this clonotype: It may be a read error: a sequence one base away is much more abundant. The chain employs TRBV4-3 and TRBJ1-3; weak D call: TRBD1 (5 bases). CDR3 length: 18 amino acids. The germline V gene encodes CDR1 LGHNA and CDR2 YSLEER. V lost 0 bases and J 0 bases, leaving 15 bases between the germline ends. CDR3 region: CASSQDLQVRGSGNTIYF. CDR3 sequence (DNA): TGCGCCAGCAGCCAAGATCTACAGGTCCGGGGCTCTGGAAACACCATATATTTT.

This clonotype was detected many times. This sequence joins TRBV4-3 and TRBJ2-2; D not resolved. This CDR3 comprises 14 residues. V was shortened by 0 bases and J by 4 bases, with 6 bases between the two germline ends. The germline V gene encodes CDR1 LGHNA and CDR2 YSLEER. CDR3 coding DNA: TGCGCCAGCAGCCAAGAATTTACCACCGGGGAGCTGTTTTTT. Translation: CASSQEFTTGELFF.

There are many counts of this clonotype. The V gene is TRBV24-1, the J gene TRBJ2-2, with D uncertain. Germline V gives CDR1 KGHDR, CDR2 SFDVKD. Trimming took off 8 bases at V and 6 bases at J, with 15 bases between the two ends. The CDR3 consists of 14 residues. The chain's CDR3 is CATMGTPGAGELFF. In DNA form, the CDR3 reads TGTGCCACCATGGGCACCCCGGGCGCCGGGGAGCTGTTTTTT.

This clonotype occurred a few times. The chain recombines TRBV7-9 with TRBJ2-1, with D uncertain. The ends were cut back, 3 bases at V and 6 bases at J, with 15 bases in the middle. This CDR3 is 15 amino acids long. CDR1 and CDR2 (germline): SEHNR, FQNEAQ (reference sequence). The CDR3 sequence: CASSFEVAQSNEQFF. The DNA of the CDR3 is TGTGCCAGCAGCTTCGAAGTTGCCCAATCCAATGAGCAGTTCTTC.

This clonotype was recorded many times. The V gene is TRBV28, the J gene TRBJ2-7; D is ambiguous. The germline V gene has CDR1 MDHEN and CDR2 SYDVKM. The CDR3 covers 13 residues. Trimming removed 8 bases at V and 0 bases at J, with 11 bases between. DNA for the CDR3: TGTGCCAGCTTTAACGGGTACTCCTACGAGCAGTACTTC. Residues: CASFNGYSYEQYF. The full variable domain, rest sourced from reference TRBV28 and TRBJ2-7, is DVKVTQSSRYLVKRTGEKVFLECVQDMDHENMFWYRQDPGLGLRLIYFSYDVKMKEKGDIPEGYSVSREKKERFSLILESASTNQTSMYLCASFNGYSYEQYFGPGTRLTVT.

On this clonotype: One end of the junction varies from germline; a read error may be responsible. The genes are TRBV28 and TRBJ1-4; tentative D call: TRBD1 (6 bases). The germline gives CDR1 MDHEN, CDR2 SYDVKM. The CDR3 sequence is 14 residues long. CDR3: CASSLEGTNDKLFF. The DNA of the CDR3 is TGTGCCAGCAGTTTGGAGGGGACAAATGATAAACTGTTTTTT.

This chain connects TRBV20-1 to TRBJ2-7; a possible D gene is TRBD2 (5 bases). The CDR3 sequence is 13 residues long. With 0 bases removed from V and 0 bases from J, the gap between germline ends came to 6 bases. The germline V gene encodes CDR1 DFQATT and CDR2 SNEGSKA (reference sequence). The CDR3 coding sequence is TGCAGTGCTAGAGATGACTACTCCTACGAGCAGTACTTC. It specifies CSARDDYSYEQYF.

This clonotype has ten or more counts. The chain recombines TRBV3-1 with TRBJ2-2; possible D gene TRBD1, 6 bases. Germline V lookup: CDR1 LGHDT, CDR2 YNNKEL (reference sequence). The germline V and J ends were trimmed by 4 bases and 2 bases, with 11 bases remaining between them. CDR3 length equals 15 residues. The CDR3 DNA follows: TGTGCCAGCAGCCTCCGGGACACTAACACCGGGGAGCTGTTTTTT. Encoded protein: CASSLRDTNTGELFF.

The chain recombines TRBV20-1 with TRBJ2-1; D gene ambiguous. Trimming removed 0 bases from V and 4 bases from J, with 13 bases in between. The CDR3 totals 15 residues. CDR1 and CDR2 from the germline V gene are DFQATT and SNEGSKA (reference sequence). CDR3 in amino acids: CSAREALYPYNEQFF. The CDR3 DNA reads as TGCAGTGCTAGAGAGGCACTATACCCTTACAATGAGCAGTTCTTC.

This clonotype was recorded at least ten times. This chain connects TRBV19 to TRBJ2-7, with 10 bases that match TRBD1. Per the germline V gene, CDR1 is LNHDA and CDR2 is SQIVND (reference sequence). The CDR3 length is 16 residues. Trimming removed 4 bases from V and 0 bases from J; junction bases left unmatched: 6. The CDR3: CASSTAGTGDSYEQYF. The DNA for the CDR3 is TGTGCCAGTAGTACGGCCGGGACAGGGGACTCCTACGAGCAGTACTTC.

This clonotype has ten or more counts. The CDR3 sequence: CATSKSKAEGTGELFF. The CDR3 DNA follows: TGTGCCACCAGCAAATCCAAGGCGGAGGGGACCGGGGAGCTGTTTTTT. The chain joins TRBV15 to TRBJ2-2, with D possibly TRBD2 on 6 matching bases. V dropped 4 bases and J dropped 5 bases, with 17 bases sitting between them. The CDR3 is 16 residues long. Germline CDR1 and CDR2: LNHNV and YYDKDF (reference sequence).

In this sample, this clonotype turned up many times. The chain joins TRBV6-1 to TRBJ2-1; D gene ambiguous. Germline CDR1 and CDR2: MNHNS and SASEGT. Trimming pared 8 bases from V and 5 bases from J, leaving 16 bases between. This CDR3 is built from 14 residues. In nucleotides, the CDR3 is TGTGCCAGCCAGTCGAGGTTGGTGGACAATGAGCAGTTCTTC. Translating it yields CASQSRLVDNEQFF.

This rearrangement joins TRBV7-2 to TRBJ2-5; D is unresolved. The germline V gene has CDR1 SGHTA and CDR2 FQGNSA. This CDR3 comprises 14 residues. V lost 1 base, J lost 3 bases, and 9 bases lay in between. The CDR3 sequence: CASSLEPTEETQYF. The CDR3 DNA is TGTGCCAGCAGCTTAGAACCTACCGAAGAGACCCAGTACTTC. Looking up the rest from reference TRBV7-2 and TRBJ2-5 gives the full variable domain: GAGVSQSPSNKVTEKGKDVELRCDPISGHTALYWYRQSLGQGLEFLIYFQGNSAPDKSGLPSDRFSAERTGGSVSTLTIQRTQQEDSAVYLCASSLEPTEETQYFGPGTRLLVL.

This clonotype was recorded at least ten times. The V call is TRBV4-3, the J call TRBJ2-1; the match to TRBD2 covers 12 bases. In germline, CDR1 is LGHNA, CDR2 YSLEER. The V and J ends lost 0 bases and 10 bases, in that order; junction bases with no gene match: 7. CDR3 size: 16 residues. CDR3: CASSQDPLAGGMEQFF. The CDR3 DNA reads as TGCGCCAGCAGCCAAGATCCGCTAGCGGGAGGGATGGAGCAGTTCTTC.

Notes on this clonotype: One base away lies a much larger clone, so this may be a sequencing read error. The chain joins TRBV4-3 to TRBJ2-5, with a tentative D call TRBD1 (5 bases). The germline V and J ends were trimmed by 5 bases and 1 base, with 11 bases remaining between them. The CDR3 runs to 14 residues. Germline lookup yields CDR1 LGHNA and CDR2 YSLEER. The CDR3: CASSWTYTQETQYF. The DNA of the CDR3 is TGCGCCAGCAGCTGGACATACACCCAAGAGACCCAGTACTTC.

In its sample, this clonotype was seen many times. This chain links TRBV14 with TRBJ1-1; a weak D match, TRBD1 (5 bases). The CDR3 covers 13 residues. Deletions cut 2 bases from V and 4 bases from J, with 8 bases between. Germline CDR1 is SGHDN and CDR2 is FVKESK. In DNA, the CDR3 is TGTGCCAGCAGCCAATTTCAGGGCACTGAAGCTTTCTTT. It is translated as CASSQFQGTEAFF.

The sample holds many counts of this clonotype. The chain employs TRBV4-1 and TRBJ2-7; no reliable D call. CDR1 and CDR2 from the germline V gene are MGHRA and YSYEKL. This CDR3 is 14 amino acids long. Trimming took off 1 base at V and 1 base at J, with 8 bases between the two ends. The CDR3 DNA is TGCGCCAGCAGCCAAGTGCCCGCGTCCTACGAGCAGTACTTC. It yields the protein CASSQVPASYEQYF.

This clonotype has more than one count but fewer than ten. The chain joins TRBV4-1 to TRBJ2-1, with D possibly TRBD2 on 5 matching bases. V was trimmed by 2 bases and J by 9 bases, leaving 14 bases between them. The CDR3 totals 14 residues. The germline CDR1 and CDR2 sequences are MGHRA and YSYEKL. CDR3 loop: CASSQTGGGGEQFF. The CDR3 coding sequence is TGCGCCAGCAGCCAAACCGGAGGAGGCGGTGAGCAGTTCTTC.

This clonotype showed up many times. The gene calls are TRBV11-2 and TRBJ2-7, with TRBD2 identical over 12 bases. Germline values: CDR1 SGHAT, CDR2 FQNNGV. CDR3 length: 21 residues. Trimming cost V 0 bases and J 7 bases; bases outside gene matches: 22. The CDR3, as DNA: TGTGCCAGCAGCTTAGAGTTATCGAGGCTGGCTAGCGGGAGGGCCAAGGGGGAGCAGTACTTC. Translated: CASSLELSRLASGRAKGEQYF.

This clonotype was recorded many times. The chain employs TRBV20-1 and TRBJ2-3, with 9 bases lining up with TRBD2. The CDR3 spans 16 residues. After removal of 7 bases from V and 1 base from J, the junction contained 12 bases not matched to a gene. The germline CDR1 and CDR2 sequences are DFQATT and SNEGSKA (reference sequence). The CDR3 spells CSGLWAGGPRTDTQYF. CDR3 nucleotides: TGCAGTGGTCTCTGGGCGGGAGGGCCCCGCACAGATACGCAGTATTTT.

This clonotype was counted between two and nine times. This chain links TRBV12-3 or TRBV12-4 with TRBJ2-2; D is possibly TRBD2 (5 bases). The CDR3 has 15 residues. V shed 5 bases and J shed 4 bases, with 14 bases lying between them. The CDR3 reads CASSPFGESTGELFF. CDR3 bases: TGTGCCAGCAGTCCCTTTGGGGAGAGCACCGGGGAGCTGTTTTTT.

The table lists this clonotype with many counts. The chain is built from TRBV12-3 or TRBV12-4 and TRBJ2-1; the D gene is possibly TRBD1 (5 bases). V dropped 3 bases and J dropped 2 bases, with 8 bases sitting between them. The CDR3 extends over 14 amino acids. CDR3 residues: CASSFQGTYNEQFF. The CDR3 DNA is TGTGCCAGCAGTTTCCAGGGTACCTACAATGAGCAGTTCTTC.

This clonotype was found many times. The V and J genes are TRBV28 and TRBJ2-5, with D possibly called TRBD1 or TRBD2 (6 bases each). This CDR3 comprises 15 residues. The V gene's germline CDR1 is MDHEN and CDR2 SYDVKM. Trimming stripped 3 bases from V and 5 bases from J, with 16 bases between. CDR3 sequence (DNA): TGTGCCAGCAGTTTCGGCTATGGGGGGCGGGAGACCCAGTACTTC. This codes for CASSFGYGGRETQYF.

This clonotype was seen many times. V gene TRBV27 combines with J gene TRBJ2-7; the D gene is possibly TRBD2 (6 bases). The CDR3 is 14 amino acids. Germline V gene lookup returns CDR1 MNHEY and CDR2 SMNVEV (reference sequence). V was trimmed by 5 bases and J by 6 bases, leaving 17 bases between them. The CDR3 DNA reads as TGTGCCAGCAGTCCTCGACTAGAACCGGGCGAGCAGTACTTC. It codes for CASSPRLEPGEQYF.

This clonotype showed up many times. The chain employs TRBV5-1 and TRBJ2-2, with 13 bases that match TRBD2. J was trimmed by 0 bases and V by 4 bases; bases with no gene match: 3. The CDR3 has 17 amino acids. Germline assignment: CDR1 SGHRS and CDR2 YFSETQ. This CDR3 reads CASSLGLAGSNTGELFF. The CDR3 bases are TGCGCCAGCAGCCTGGGACTAGCGGGATCGAACACCGGGGAGCTGTTTTTT.

In its sample, this clonotype was seen a few times. V gene TRBV4-3 combines with J gene TRBJ2-7; 11 bases line up with TRBD2. J was trimmed by 6 bases and V by 2 bases; bases with no gene match: 12. The CDR3 contains 17 residues. The germline CDR1 and CDR2 sequences are LGHNA and YSLEER. CDR3 region: CASSQLKLAGVVGEQYF. The CDR3 nucleotides read TGCGCCAGCAGCCAACTTAAACTAGCGGGAGTAGTCGGCGAGCAGTACTTC.